The source of this T cell receptor (beta chain) is a study of T cell repertoires in cytomegalovirus infection. As for the study in general: Both CMV infection and a matching HLA type were indicated by public TCR beta signatures.

Study outcomes and limitations: The ex vivo response was dominated by HLA-C-restricted CMV-specific TCR beta clonotypes. Pooled public TCR beta family frequency picked out CMV carriers with the relevant HLA.

Via MiXCR, TCRdb re-called the reads, giving one row per CDR3 protein. The table lists roughly 320,000 distinct CDR3 sequences, approximately 8.9% of them singletons, with about 2.3% in the top ten. The V gene lost 4 bases and the J gene lost 0 bases, with 11 bases spanning the gap. Germline V gene lookup returns CDR1 SGDLS and CDR2 YYNGEE. This CDR3 comprises 15 residues. A remark on this clonotype: Antigen: not known.

The rearrangement joins TRBV9 to TRBJ2-1, with D perhaps TRBD1 (5 bases). The TCR comes from a human donor in good health (CMV status not recorded). Some clones in this sample may be carry-over from other donors' samples. Input material: PBMCs. The CDR3 DNA is TGTGCCAGCAGCCCAAGGGGAAGCTCCTACAATGAGCAGTTCTTC. Translated, it gives CASSPRGSSYNEQFF.